Presented here are 27 T cell receptor beta chains from one specimen sequenced in a study of blood T cell repertoires in COVID-19. TCRdb's copy holds only in-frame clones and misses some; the assay was immunoSEQ multiplex PCR. The sample has some 41,000 clones; 85% to 90% are singletons. The source material was peripheral blood. The receptors stem from a human donor in a cohort sampled during active COVID-19.

J is TRBJ2-1 and V is TRBV4-1, with 12 bases that match TRBD1. The germline V gene encodes CDR1 MGHRA and CDR2 YSYEKL. J was trimmed by 7 bases and V by 3 bases; bases with no gene match: 10. This CDR3 is 17 amino acids long. CDR3 in DNA: TGCGCCAGCAGCCATTCCCCGGGACAGGGGGCGCGGAATGAGCAGTTCTTC. Its protein product is CASSHSPGQGARNEQFF.

CDR3 coding DNA: TGCGCCAGCAGCCAAGATGTCGGCGGGCACGCATCCAGCTCCTACGAGCAGTACTTC. Its protein product is CASSQDVGGHASSSYEQYF. The chain couples TRBV4-1 to TRBJ2-7, with a weak D call TRBD2 (5 bases). Trimming removed 0 bases from V and 0 bases from J, with 21 bases in between. The CDR3 totals 19 residues. Germline V gene lookup returns CDR1 MGHRA and CDR2 YSYEKL.

Only a few counts were recorded for this clone. The V gene is TRBV20-1, the J gene TRBJ1-2, with a possible D match to TRBD1 (5 bases). Trimming took 3 bases from V and 3 from J, leaving 11 bases between them. The germline V gene encodes CDR1 DFQATT and CDR2 SNEGSKA (reference sequence). The CDR3 extends over 13 amino acids. CDR3 loop: CSASLDIDYGYTF. The CDR3 region has the DNA TGCAGTGCTAGTTTGGACATCGACTATGGCTACACCTTC.

The J gene is TRBJ1-1, the V gene TRBV5-6; 7 bases are shared with TRBD1. CDR3 length equals 14 residues. V shed 2 bases, J shed 11 bases, and the junction held 12 bases outside the gene matches. Per germline, CDR1 SGHDT and CDR2 YYEEEE. The CDR3 loop is CASSFGTDVSGAFF. As DNA, the CDR3 is TGTGCCAGCAGCTTCGGGACAGACGTGTCGGGGGCTTTCTTT.

The chain joins TRBV6-5 to TRBJ2-5; possible D gene TRBD2, 5 bases. The V gene's germline CDR1 is MNHEY and CDR2 SVGAGI. With 6 bases removed from V and 2 bases from J, the gap between germline ends came to 10 bases. The CDR3 is made up of 13 amino acids. The CDR3 is CASRPDFQETQYF. CDR3 nucleotides: TGTGCCAGCAGGCCGGACTTTCAAGAGACCCAGTACTTC.

The J gene is TRBJ1-6, the V gene TRBV7-2, with 7 bases aligning to TRBD1. CDR3 length equals 19 residues. Germline CDR1 and CDR2: SGHTA and FQGNSA. V lost 3 bases and J lost 6; bases outside the gene matches: 17. This CDR3 reads CASSFRAGGRINVNSPLHF. The CDR3 DNA sequence: TGTGCCAGCAGCTTCCGAGCAGGGGGACGAATTAACGTTAATTCACCCCTCCACTTT. The full variable domain, with the rest looked up from reference TRBV7-2 and TRBJ1-6, is GAGVSQSPSNKVTEKGKDVELRCDPISGHTALYWYRQSLGQGLEFLIYFQGNSAPDKSGLPSDRFSAERTGGSVSTLTIQRTQQEDSAVYLCASSFRAGGRINVNSPLHFGNGTRLTVT.

This chain joins TRBV5-1 and TRBJ2-5; D may be TRBD2 (6 bases). CDR3 length equals 16 residues. Deletions cut 0 bases from V and 1 base from J, with 13 bases between. CDR1 and CDR2 (germline): SGHRS, YFSETQ. Here the CDR3 DNA reads TGCGCCAGCAGCTTGGGGGGACTCGCTGCCCAAGAGACCCAGTACTTC. Residues: CASSLGGLAAQETQYF.

The chain has TRBV28 and TRBJ2-7; D may be TRBD1 (6 bases). Germline V gene data show CDR1 as MDHEN and CDR2 as SYDVKM. The CDR3 has 13 amino acids. The V and J ends lost 3 bases and 6 bases respectively, with 12 bases between them. The CDR3 DNA reads TGTGCCAGCAGTTTTTTGGGGGCGGGCGAGCAGTACTTC. Amino acids: CASSFLGAGEQYF.

CDR3: CASSPRPGQGIPLNTEAFF. In DNA, the CDR3 is TGTGCCAGTAGTCCCCGGCCGGGACAGGGTATCCCGTTGAACACTGAAGCTTTCTTT. The chain employs TRBV19 and TRBJ1-1; TRBD1 matches 9 bases. The length of the CDR3 is 19 residues. Per germline, CDR1 LNHDA and CDR2 SQIVND (reference sequence). Unmatched junction bases numbered 16, after V lost 5 bases and J lost 0 bases.

CDR3 amino acids: CASSYGTGDEQFF. The DNA of the CDR3 is TGTGCCAGCAGTTACGGGACAGGGGATGAGCAGTTCTTC. This chain joins TRBV6-5 and TRBJ2-1; 10 bases line up with TRBD1. The length of the CDR3 is 13 residues. The V gene's germline CDR1 is MNHEY and CDR2 SVGAGI. Trimming removed 2 bases from V and 8 bases from J; junction bases left unmatched: 0.

The V call is TRBV9, the J call TRBJ2-7; D is perhaps TRBD2 (5 bases). CDR3 size: 15 residues. Trimming pared 4 bases from V and 1 base from J, leaving 15 bases between. Germline CDR1 is SGDLS and CDR2 is YYNGEE. The CDR3 sequence: CASSPATGLSYEQYF. CDR3 DNA sequence: TGTGCCAGCAGCCCTGCCACGGGGTTATCCTACGAGCAGTACTTC.

The V and J genes are TRBV27 and TRBJ2-7, with TRBD1 as a possible D gene (6 bases). Germline loops: CDR1 MNHEY, CDR2 SMNVEV (reference sequence). V dropped 8 bases and J dropped 3 bases, with 14 bases sitting between them. The CDR3 spans 13 residues. In nucleotides, the CDR3 is TGTGCCAGCTCTGGGGGCAGATTCTACGAGCAGTACTTC. Amino acids: CASSGGRFYEQYF.

The CDR3 spells CASSYGTPSSYEQYF. The CDR3 region has the DNA TGTGCCAGCAGTTACGGGACTCCAAGCTCCTACGAGCAGTACTTC. The V gene is TRBV6-2 or TRBV6-3, the J gene TRBJ2-7, with D tentatively TRBD2 (6 bases). Germline loops: CDR1 MNHEY, CDR2 SVGEGT. V lost 2 bases and J lost 0, with 11 bases in between. CDR3 size: 15 residues.

V gene TRBV6-5 combines with J gene TRBJ1-6; 8 positions match TRBD1. The CDR3 consists of 15 residues. After removal of 5 bases from V and 10 bases from J, the junction contained 10 bases not matched to a gene. CDR1 is MNHEY, CDR2 SVGAGI, per germline. CDR3 coding DNA: TGTGCCAGCAGTCCCGACAGGGGTAATGAATCACCCCTCCACTTT. Its translation is CASSPDRGNESPLHF.

This rearrangement joins TRBV15 to TRBJ1-1, with 7 bases fitting TRBD1. Losses at the gene ends were 1 base for V and 0 bases for J; bases not matched to a gene: 11. This CDR3 contains 18 residues. CDR1 LNHNV and CDR2 YYDKDF come from the germline V gene (reference sequence). The CDR3 reads CATSRGGGTARMNTEAFF. The CDR3 nucleotides read TGTGCCACCAGCAGAGGAGGGGGGACAGCTAGAATGAACACTGAAGCTTTCTTT.

Remarks on this clone: Other DNA sequences in this specimen translate into the identical CDR3. The rearrangement joins TRBV5-5 to TRBJ2-7; 7 bases line up with TRBD1. The junction had 2 bases not matched to a gene; V was cut back by 0 bases and J by 2 bases. Germline V gene data show CDR1 as SGHKS and CDR2 as YYEKEE (reference sequence). The CDR3 spans 14 residues. CDR3 sequence: CASSLVQGAYEQYF. CDR3 nucleotides: TGTGCCAGCAGCTTGGTTCAGGGGGCCTACGAGCAGTACTTC.

This chain links TRBV6-5 with TRBJ2-1, with D perhaps matching TRBD2 (5 bases). In germline, CDR1 is MNHEY, CDR2 SVGAGI. This CDR3 is 12 amino acids long. The V gene lost 5 bases and the J gene lost 4 bases, with 6 bases spanning the gap. CDR3 DNA sequence: TGTGCCAGCAGTCGGACTTACAATGAGCAGTTCTTC. Its translation is CASSRTYNEQFF.

The count of this clone is one. The chain couples TRBV15 to TRBJ1-2; the match to TRBD1 covers 7 bases. Germline V lookup: CDR1 LNHNV, CDR2 YYDKDF (reference sequence). The CDR3 runs 14 residues. J gave up 4 bases and V 1 base, and 3 bases lay outside the gene matches. CDR3: CATSRGGQIYGYTF. For the CDR3, the DNA is TGTGCCACCAGCAGAGGGGGACAGATCTATGGCTACACCTTC.

CDR3 in amino acids: CASSDSTLASERYGYTF. The CDR3 DNA is TGTGCCAGCAGTGACTCGACCTTAGCCAGTGAACGCTATGGCTACACCTTC. The chain carries TRBV6-4 and TRBJ1-2; D gene uncertain. Germline assignment: CDR1 MRHNA and CDR2 SNTAGT. The ends were cut back, 0 bases at V and 4 bases at J, with 18 bases in the middle. The CDR3 length is 17 residues.

This CDR3 is CASSEEAGGSYEQYF. In DNA form, the CDR3 reads TGTGCCAGCAGTGAAGAAGCGGGGGGCTCCTACGAGCAGTACTTC. The rearrangement joins TRBV6-1 to TRBJ2-7; 9 nucleotides line up with TRBD2. CDR1 is MNHNS, CDR2 SASEGT, per germline. The trim removed 1 base at V and 0 bases at J, leaving 1 base unmatched. CDR3 size: 15 residues.

The chain joins TRBV29-1 to TRBJ1-1; D might be TRBD1 (6 bases). V was shortened by 4 bases and J by 3 bases, with 9 bases between the two germline ends. Germline loops: CDR1 SQVTM, CDR2 ANQGSEA. The CDR3 is 12 amino acids. The CDR3 region has the DNA TGCAGCGTTGGACAGGACTACACTGAAGCTTTCTTT. This codes for CSVGQDYTEAFF.

This clone was observed a few times. The chain has TRBV6-1 and TRBJ2-3, with 7 bases matching TRBD2. Germline V gene lookup returns CDR1 MNHNS and CDR2 SASEGT. V was pared by 3 bases and J by 4 bases, with 4 bases of the junction left unmatched. This CDR3 has 14 residues. The CDR3 spells CASSEGEGSDTQYF. DNA for the CDR3: TGTGCCAGCAGTGAGGGGGAGGGATCAGATACGCAGTATTTT.

The rearrangement links TRBV10-2 to TRBJ2-1, with unresolved D. Between the trimmed V and J ends, which lost 4 bases and 0 bases, there was a span of 7 bases. Germline CDR1 reads WSHSY; CDR2 reads SAAADI. The CDR3 spans 14 residues. The CDR3 is CASSVTSSYNEQFF. The DNA for the CDR3 is TGCGCCAGCAGTGTAACCAGCTCCTACAATGAGCAGTTCTTC.

The CDR3 here is CASSLRGREEAFF. The DNA for the CDR3 is TGTGCCAGCAGTTTAAGGGGGCGTGAGGAGGCTTTCTTT. The chain recombines TRBV12-3 or TRBV12-4 with TRBJ1-1; 7 nucleotides agree with TRBD1. The CDR3 spans 13 residues. V was clipped by 2 bases and J by 11 bases; unmatched bases: 8.

The chain employs TRBV11-2 and TRBJ2-7; D unclear. The CDR3 loop spans 12 amino acids. V dropped 1 base and J dropped 1 base, with 2 bases sitting between them. Germline values: CDR1 SGHAT, CDR2 FQNNGV. CDR3 sequence (DNA): TGTGCCAGCAGCTTAGCATCCTACGAGCAGTACTTC. It is translated as CASSLASYEQYF.

This clone was seen only once. The rearrangement uses TRBV29-1 and TRBJ1-3, with a tentative D call TRBD1 (6 bases). Trimming pared 6 bases from V and 4 bases from J, leaving 10 bases between. CDR3 size: 12 residues. CDR1 and CDR2 (germline): SQVTM, ANQGSEA. In DNA form, the CDR3 reads TGCAGCGTACAGGGCTCGGGAAACACCATATATTTT. Residues: CSVQGSGNTIYF.

In its sample, this clone was seen a few times. J is TRBJ1-1 and V is TRBV7-9; no firm D call. Trimming left V 5 bases short and J 8 bases short, with 15 bases between. The CDR3 is made up of 13 amino acids. CDR1 SEHNR and CDR2 FQNEAQ come from the germline V gene (reference sequence). The CDR3 coding sequence is TGTGCCAGCAGCGCTTCTGTGGCAACAGAAGCTTTCTTT. This codes for CASSASVATEAFF.